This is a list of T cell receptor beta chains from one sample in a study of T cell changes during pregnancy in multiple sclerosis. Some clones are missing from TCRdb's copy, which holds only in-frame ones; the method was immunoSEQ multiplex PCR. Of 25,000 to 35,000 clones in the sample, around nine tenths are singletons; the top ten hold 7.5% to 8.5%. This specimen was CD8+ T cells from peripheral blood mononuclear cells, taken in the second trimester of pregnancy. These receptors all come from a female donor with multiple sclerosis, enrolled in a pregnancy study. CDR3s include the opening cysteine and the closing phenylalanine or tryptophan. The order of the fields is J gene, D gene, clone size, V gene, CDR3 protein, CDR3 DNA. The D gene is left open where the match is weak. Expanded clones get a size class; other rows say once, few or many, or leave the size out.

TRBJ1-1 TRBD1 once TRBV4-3 CASSRTLRGLGTEAFF TGCGCCAGCAGCCGGACCCTCAGGGGGCTGGGCACTGAAGCTTTCTTT
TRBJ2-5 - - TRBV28 CASSNFPQGQETQYF TGTGCCAGCAGTAACTTCCCACAGGGCCAAGAGACCCAGTACTTC
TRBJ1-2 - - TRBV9 CASSVVDSMRSGYTF TGTGCCAGCAGCGTAGTAGACAGCATGAGATCGGGCTACACCTTC
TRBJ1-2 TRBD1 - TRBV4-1 CASSSRQGGYGYTF TGCGCCAGCAGCTCGCGACAGGGAGGCTATGGCTACACCTTC
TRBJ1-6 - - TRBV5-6 CASSLFGGGREDLHF TGTGCCAGCAGCTTGTTCGGGGGCGGGCGGGAGGACCTCCACTTT
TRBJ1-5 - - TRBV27 CASSLGGDGDQPQHF TGTGCCAGCAGTTTAGGAGGGGACGGGGATCAGCCCCAGCATTTT
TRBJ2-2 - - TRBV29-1 CSVVQANTGELFF TGCAGCGTTGTACAGGCGAACACCGGGGAGCTGTTTTTT
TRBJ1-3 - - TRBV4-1 CASSLRELPGNTIYF TGCGCCAGCAGCCTTAGGGAGTTACCTGGAAACACCATATATTTT
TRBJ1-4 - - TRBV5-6 CASSPMREGSNEKLFF TGTGCCAGCAGCCCGATGAGGGAGGGGTCTAATGAAAAACTGTTTTTT
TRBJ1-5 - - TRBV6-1 CASSSNAVQPQHF TGTGCCAGCAGTTCTAATGCGGTTCAGCCCCAGCATTTT
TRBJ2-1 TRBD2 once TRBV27 CASSSLAGTSGTNNEQFF TGTGCCAGCAGTTCCTTGGCCGGGACTAGCGGTACTAACAATGAGCAGTTCTTC
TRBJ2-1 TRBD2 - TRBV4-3 CASRPTSGDNEQFF TGCGCCAGCAGACCTACTAGCGGGGACAATGAGCAGTTCTTC
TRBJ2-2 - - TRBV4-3 CASSRGQVLTGELFF TGCGCCAGCAGCCGTGGGCAGGTTCTCACCGGGGAGCTGTTTTTT
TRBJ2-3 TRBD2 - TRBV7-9 CASSPLAGGEDTQYF TGTGCCAGCAGTCCGCTAGCGGGGGGGGAAGATACGCAGTATTTT
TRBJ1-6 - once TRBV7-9 CASTRGSSYNSPLHF TGTGCCAGCACCCGGGGAAGCTCCTATAATTCACCCCTCCACTTT
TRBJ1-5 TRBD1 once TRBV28 CASDGIGGFISNQPQHF TGTGCCAGCGACGGAATAGGGGGCTTCATAAGCAATCAGCCCCAGCATTTT
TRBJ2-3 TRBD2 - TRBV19 CASSTGGPLDTQYF TGTGCCAGTAGTACGGGGGGGCCGTTAGATACGCAGTATTTT
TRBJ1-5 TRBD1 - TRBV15 CATSSGTASNQPQHF TGTGCCACCAGCAGTGGGACAGCTAGCAATCAGCCCCAGCATTTT
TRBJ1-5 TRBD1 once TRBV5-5 CASSPGTGAYSNQPQHF TGTGCCAGCAGCCCGGGGACAGGGGCTTATAGCAATCAGCCCCAGCATTTT
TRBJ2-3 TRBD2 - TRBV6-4 CASSVQAGESDTQYF TGTGCCAGCAGTGTCCAAGCGGGGGAGTCAGATACGCAGTATTTT
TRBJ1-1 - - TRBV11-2 CASSLESPDTEAFF TGTGCCAGCAGCTTAGAATCCCCGGACACTGAAGCTTTCTTT
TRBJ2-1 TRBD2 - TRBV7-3 CASSRSGGAAYNEQFF TGTGCCAGCAGCCGGAGCGGGGGGGCGGCTTACAATGAGCAGTTCTTC
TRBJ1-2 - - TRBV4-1 CASSHRVLGYGYTF TGCGCCAGCAGCCACAGGGTGCTGGGCTATGGCTACACCTTC
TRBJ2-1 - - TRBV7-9 CASSLGGGRSSYNEQFF TGTGCCAGCAGCTTAGGGGGGGGCCGAAGCTCCTACAATGAGCAGTTCTTC
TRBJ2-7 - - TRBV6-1 CASSRASYEQYF TGTGCCAGCAGCCGCGCCTCGTACGAGCAGTACTTC
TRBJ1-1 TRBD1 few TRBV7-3 CASSLGTGNTEAFF TGTGCCAGCAGCTTAGGGACAGGGAACACTGAAGCTTTCTTT
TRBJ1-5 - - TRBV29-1 CSVAGNSNQPQHF TGCAGCGTTGCGGGGAATAGCAATCAGCCCCAGCATTTT
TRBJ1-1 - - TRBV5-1 CASSSGQNTEAFF TGCGCCAGCAGCTCGGGACAGAACACTGAAGCTTTCTTT
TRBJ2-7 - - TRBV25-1 CASRDTFSYEQYF TGTGCCAGCAGAGATACTTTCTCCTACGAGCAGTACTTC
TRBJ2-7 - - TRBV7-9 CASSLGSYEQYF TGTGCCAGCAGCTTAGGGAGCTACGAGCAGTACTTC
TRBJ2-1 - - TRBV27 CASSLSPAGPINEQFF TGTGCCAGCAGTCTCTCCCCCGCAGGGCCCATCAATGAGCAGTTCTTC
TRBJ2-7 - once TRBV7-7 CASSLVGGEGDEQYF TGTGCTAGCAGCTTAGTGGGTGGGGAGGGGGACGAGCAGTACTTC
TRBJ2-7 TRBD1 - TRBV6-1 CASSEGDSSYEQYF TGTGCCAGCAGTGAAGGGGACAGCTCCTACGAGCAGTACTTC
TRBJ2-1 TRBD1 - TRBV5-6 CASSLRPGTGDNEQFF TGTGCCAGCAGCTTACGACCCGGGACAGGGGACAATGAGCAGTTCTTC
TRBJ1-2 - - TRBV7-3 CASSSRAGASDGYTF TGTGCCAGCAGCTCTCGGGCAGGGGCGTCGGATGGCTACACCTTC
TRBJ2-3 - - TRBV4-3 CASSQDGGTTDTQYF TGCGCCAGCAGCCAAGATGGCGGAACGACAGATACGCAGTATTTT
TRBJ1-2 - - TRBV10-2 CASSETFGNYGYTF TGCGCCAGCAGTGAGACCTTTGGCAACTATGGCTACACCTTC
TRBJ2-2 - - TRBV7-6 CASTYRLTGELFF TGTGCCAGCACTTACAGGCTCACCGGGGAGCTGTTTTTT
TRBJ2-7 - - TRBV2 CASSEAVAYEQYF TGTGCCAGCAGTGAGGCAGTTGCCTACGAGCAGTACTTC
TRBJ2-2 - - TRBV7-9 CASIPRAANTGELFF TGTGCCAGTATCCCAAGAGCCGCGAACACCGGGGAGCTGTTTTTT
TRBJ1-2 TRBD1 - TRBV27 CASSLTNRGDGYTF TGTGCCAGCAGTTTAACCAACAGGGGTGATGGCTACACCTTC
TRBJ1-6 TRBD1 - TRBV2 CASSGPPDRDSPLHF TGTGCCAGCAGTGGACCACCGGACAGGGATTCACCCCTCCACTTT
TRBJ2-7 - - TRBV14 CASSQSGRSGEQYF TGTGCCAGCAGCCAATCGGGCAGGTCAGGGGAGCAGTACTTC
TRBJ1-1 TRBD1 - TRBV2 CASNLQGAEAFF TGTGCCAGCAATTTACAGGGGGCTGAAGCTTTCTTT
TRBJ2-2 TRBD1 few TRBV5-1 CASSRTTGTGELFF TGCGCCAGCAGCCGGACGACAGGGACCGGGGAGCTGTTTTTT
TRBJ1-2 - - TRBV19 CASSSRPRSTANYGYTF TGTGCCAGTAGTAGCAGGCCACGGTCGACAGCTAACTATGGCTACACCTTC
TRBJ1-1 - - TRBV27 CASSYSPRGTEAFF TGTGCCAGCAGTTATAGCCCCCGGGGGACTGAAGCTTTCTTT
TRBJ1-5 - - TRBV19 CASSMQDSPQHF TGTGCCAGTAGTATGCAAGACAGCCCCCAGCATTTT
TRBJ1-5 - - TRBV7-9 CASSSSGRRDQPQHF TGTGCCAGCAGCTCTTCAGGGCGTAGAGATCAGCCCCAGCATTTT
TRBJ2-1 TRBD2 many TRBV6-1 CASSALAGEFNEQFF TGTGCCAGCAGTGCACTAGCGGGGGAATTCAATGAGCAGTTCTTC
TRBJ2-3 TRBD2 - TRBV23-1 CASSQLGEGYTDTQYF TGCGCCAGCAGTCAATTGGGGGAGGGGTACACAGATACGCAGTATTTT
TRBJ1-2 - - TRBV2 CASSEGGTYGYTF TGTGCCAGCAGTGAGGGGGGGACCTATGGCTACACCTTC
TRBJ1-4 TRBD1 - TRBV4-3 CASSRLTGEDEKLFF TGCGCCAGCAGCCGTTTGACAGGGGAGGATGAAAAACTGTTTTTT
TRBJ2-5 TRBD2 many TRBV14 CASSRGGAETQYF TGTGCCAGCAGCCGCGGGGGGGCGGAGACCCAGTACTTC
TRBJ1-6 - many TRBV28 CASSFWTGTLHF TGTGCCAGCAGTTTCTGGACGGGAACTCTCCACTTT
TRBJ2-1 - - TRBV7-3 CASSLDSLNEQFF TGTGCCAGCAGCTTGGACTCCCTCAATGAGCAGTTCTTC
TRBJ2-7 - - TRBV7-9 CASTADSSYEQYF TGTGCCAGCACCGCTGACAGTTCCTACGAGCAGTACTTC